These T cell receptor beta chains were read from a single sample in a study of T cells in Graves' hyperthyroidism and ophthalmopathy. TCRdb reanalysed the multiplex PCR reads using MiXCR and keeps one entry per CDR3 protein. The sample lists about 290,000 distinct CDR3 sequences, roughly 15% occurring once. Sequencing input: blood. The receptors were gathered from a woman aged 50 to 65 with Graves' hyperthyroidism that later progressed to Graves' ophthalmopathy. Both conserved end residues are part of each CDR3. Fields, in order: clone size, V gene, CDR3 protein. For some rows the clone size is stated as once, few or many, or as a class when expanded; others skip it.

size: many
V: TRBV11-2
CDR3: CASSLKGGNEQFF

size: many
V: TRBV6-1
CDR3: CASSTALATPSTDTQYF

size: many
V: TRBV7-9
CDR3: CASSFSTDTQYF

size: few
V: TRBV29-1
CDR3: CSVETVSGQPQHF

size: -
V: TRBV27
CDR3: CASSDSWGAGEQYF

size: many
V: TRBV29-1
CDR3: CSVEYRAREYTEAFF

size: many
V: TRBV2
CDR3: CAGGTGGWEPQHF

size: -
V: TRBV30
CDR3: CAWSDRQDEKLFF

size: many
V: TRBV24-1
CDR3: CATSSDWGYGYTF

size: -
V: TRBV28
CDR3: CASAALGAKQYF

size: few
V: TRBV18
CDR3: CASSPRAGGSYEQYF